The source of this T cell receptor beta chain is a study of T cell responses to AZD1222 COVID-19 vaccine (dated by TCRdb to the early 2020s). Background on the whole study: AZD1222 recipients given second doses at about 4 weeks or at about 12 weeks were pooled, since spike-specific TCR depth and breadth were not found to differ between the two schedules. Trial participants were enrolled into age subgroups of 18-55, 56-69 and 70-plus years, which contained about 150, 28 and 57 TCR-sequenced participants, respectively. TCR sequencing covered over 230 trial participants: about 210 given two doses of AZD1222 and approximately 26 given two doses of MenACWY control vaccine.

Details on this clone: No antigen is known for it. No much larger clone exists at a distance of one base, and base qualities are not known.

The CDR3 regions of human TCRbeta chains were analyzed by immunosequencing. For the original study's pipeline: Repertoire TCRs were checked for matches against a reference library of SARS-CoV-2-specific TCRs that had been generated using the MIRA antigen-specificity platform. Breadth was defined as the fraction of unique TCRs that were SARS-CoV-2-associated, and depth was defined as the fraction of total T cells that were SARS-CoV-2-associated. Using the MIRA data, each spike-specific TCR was mapped to the spike region that the TCR reacts to and placed in a CD4 or CD8 class. Log10-transformed breadth and depth values were compared by one-way ANOVA with Sidak's multiple comparisons tests. TCRdb took over this immuneACCESS table, retaining in-frame rearrangements with V and J assigned. Such tables are incomplete; in checked studies, under half of the missing clones stem from an unresolved V gene, and the remainder is unexplained. V, J and clone size were drawn from that table, and D and trimming were deduced from the DNA. This sample gives about 180,000 clones in total; about 90% of them show up just once. The ten largest clonotypes hold 7.7% of the sample.

V and J lose 2 bases and 8 bases, and a span of 12 bases separates them. The CDR3 runs 14 amino acids, cysteine and phenylalanine included. The retained sequence is limited to the CDR3, 42 bases, with the frame set at the first base. CDR1 and CDR2 were assigned from the germline V gene as SGHVS and FQNEAQ. What the time point label conveys for this sample: baseline before first vaccination. Samples from vaccinated people were obtained from the UK trials COV001 and COV002, which included a single-blind randomized controlled phase 2/3 trial of AZD1222 (ChAdOx1 nCoV-19) in healthy adults. For TCRbeta chain sequencing, PBMC samples were collected from trial participants at day 0 and at day 28 after the second dose. On the study overall, not on this receptor specifically: Reportedly, close to half of the unique spike-specific TCRs recognized epitopes lying outside the regions that are mutated in the B.1.351 and B.1.1.7 variants. After two AZD1222 doses, spike-specific TCR breadth and depth were significantly higher than at day 0 and than in MenACWY recipients. The 56-69-year group was small, and its depth increase did not reach significance, likely because of low power. Vaccine-associated CD4 TCRs spanned the whole spike protein, with dominant responses in regions 160-218 and 743-854. Participants were mostly white British and included more females than males, and it was suggested by the authors that clonal diversity may have been underestimated. Conclusions about previously exposed vaccinees are limited because only a handful of AZD1222 recipients were SARS-CoV-2 seropositive at baseline. No day 14 peak-response samples were available, so repertoires were characterized only after the peak T cell response.

The rearrangement joined TRBV7-8 to TRBJ1-4; TRBD1 is a possible D gene, resting on 5 matching bases. The source of this sequence is an adult in good health. This material consisted of peripheral blood, taken on day 0 of AZD1222 vaccination. The bases read TGTGCCAGCAGCTTACGGGGGATCGGAGAAAAACTGTTTTTT. Its protein is CASSLRGIGEKLFF.